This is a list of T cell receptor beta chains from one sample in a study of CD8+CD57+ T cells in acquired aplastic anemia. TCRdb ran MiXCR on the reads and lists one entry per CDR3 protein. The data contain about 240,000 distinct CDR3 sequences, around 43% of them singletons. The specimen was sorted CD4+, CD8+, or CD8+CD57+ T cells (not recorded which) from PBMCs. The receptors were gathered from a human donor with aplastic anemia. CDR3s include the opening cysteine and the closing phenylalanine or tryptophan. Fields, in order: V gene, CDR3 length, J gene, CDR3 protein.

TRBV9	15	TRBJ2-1	CASSAESGIRNEQFF
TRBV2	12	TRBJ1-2	CASSEGARSYTF
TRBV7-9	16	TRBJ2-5	CASSFGLAGVKETQYF
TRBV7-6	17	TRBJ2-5	CASSLGLSGGVEETQYF
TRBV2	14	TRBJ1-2	CASSGGQGPWGYTF
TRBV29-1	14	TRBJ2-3	CSVEASGSTDTQYF
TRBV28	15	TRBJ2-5	CASTSAGGGQETQYF
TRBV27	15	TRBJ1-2	CASSSGQGGNYGYTF
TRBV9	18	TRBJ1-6	CASSVAPLSGVANSPLHF
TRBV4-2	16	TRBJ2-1	CASSQEGGGGYNEQFF
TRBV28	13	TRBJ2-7	CASSLGVHYEQYF
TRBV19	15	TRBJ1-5	CASSISPGGSRPQHF
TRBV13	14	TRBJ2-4	CASSLKARQNIQYF
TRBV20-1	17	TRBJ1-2	CSARDGTGRGLGYGYTF
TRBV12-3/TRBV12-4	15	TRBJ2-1	CASSLWFIRTDTQFF
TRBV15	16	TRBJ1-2	CATSRDRSGGGSPPTF
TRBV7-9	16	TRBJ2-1	CASSNMTSGGVNEQFF
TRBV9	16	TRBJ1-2	CASSDTNAGTNYGYTF
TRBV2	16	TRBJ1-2	CASSRRGQEINYGYTF
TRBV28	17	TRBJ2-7	CASSADGTPDVSYEQYF
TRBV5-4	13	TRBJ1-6	CATRRVDNSPLHF
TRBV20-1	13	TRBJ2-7	CSARAQSAYEQYF
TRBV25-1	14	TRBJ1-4	CASSVGEANEKLFF
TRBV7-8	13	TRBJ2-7	CASSSSQGYEQYF
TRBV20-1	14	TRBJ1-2	CSASSRDIDYGYTF
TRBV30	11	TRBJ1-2	CAWSDDYGYTF
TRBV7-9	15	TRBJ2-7	CASSSQELAAYEQYF
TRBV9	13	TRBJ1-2	CASSAQGDDGYTF
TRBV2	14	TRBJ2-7	CASMLAGGDYEQYF
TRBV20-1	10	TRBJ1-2	CSTRGQGHTF
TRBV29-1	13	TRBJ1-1	CSVGLTLNTEAFF
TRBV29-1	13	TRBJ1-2	CSVRTGVGYGYTF
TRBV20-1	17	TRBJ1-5	CSARVMGDTHSNQPQHF
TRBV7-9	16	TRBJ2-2	CASSSPDSAGNGELFF